Reported below is one T cell receptor (beta chain). Antigen unknown. This sample was included in a study of T cell responses to AZD1222 COVID-19 vaccine. Findings and limits, study-wide: The sample set comprised mostly white British donors with more females, and clonal diversity was possibly underestimated. The reported proportion of spike-specific TCRs targeting unmutated variant regions was nearly half.

Germline CDR1 reads SGHTA; CDR2 reads FQGNSA. V was clipped by 1 base and J by 5 bases; unmatched bases: 9. There are 16 residues in the CDR3. TCRdb's copy holds only in-frame clones and misses some; the assay was immunoSEQ multiplex PCR. Of about 120,000 clones in the sample, about nine tenths were seen once. The chain combines TRBV7-2 with TRBJ1-2; TRBD1 matches 8 bases. The sequencing used peripheral blood, collected on day 0 of AZD1222 vaccination. The clonotype comes from an adult in good health. Here the CDR3 reads CASSLVGGQEIYGYTF. The CDR3 DNA reads TGTGCCAGCAGCTTAGTAGGGGGACAGGAGATATATGGCTACACCTTC.